This T cell receptor beta chain was identified during a study of control samples from healthy donors and cancer patients. The table came from immunoSEQ multiplex PCR; TCRdb's copy has only in-frame clones and leaves some out. The sample has 130,000 to 150,000 clones, more than 85% seen once. The CDR3 sequence is 16 residues long. Germline CDR1 and CDR2: SQVTM and ANQGSEA. V was pared by 5 bases and J by 8 bases, with 15 bases of the junction left unmatched. The sequenced material came from blood. The chain joins TRBV29-1 to TRBJ2-1; 10 bases map to TRBD2. This clonotype was obtained from a man under 40 in good health. CDR3 sequence reads: CSVQGQRGGQRYEQFF. CDR3 sequence (DNA): TGCAGCGTTCAAGGCCAGCGGGGGGGCCAGCGTTATGAGCAGTTCTTC.